What follows are 23 T cell receptor beta chains derived from one specimen sequenced in a study of T cells after yellow fever vaccination. Via MiXCR, TCRdb re-called the 5' RACE reads, giving one row per CDR3 protein. The table shows around 310,000 distinct CDR3 sequences, with around 4% occurring only once. The material sequenced was PBMCs, taken on the day of the yellow fever booster vaccination. The receptors stem from a man aged 18 to 30 who received the YFV17D yellow fever vaccine.

This clonotype appeared many times. The chain carries TRBV6-2 or TRBV6-3 and TRBJ2-3; D call uncertain. Germline CDR1 and CDR2: MNHEY and SVGEGT. The CDR3 consists of 12 residues. Trimming took 1 base from V and 6 from J, leaving 5 bases between them. The CDR3 is CASSYWTDTQYF. For the CDR3, the DNA is TGTGCCAGCAGTTACTGGACCGATACGCAGTATTTT.

This clonotype came up a few times. The rearrangement joins TRBV5-4 to TRBJ2-3; D possibly corresponds to TRBD2 (5 bases). V dropped 3 bases and J dropped 1 base, with 18 bases sitting between them. Germline assignment: CDR1 SGHNT and CDR2 YYREEE (reference sequence). This CDR3 is 17 amino acids long. DNA of the CDR3: TGTGCCAGCAGCTCCCCCGGAGCCAGCGGCGGCACAGATACGCAGTATTTT. Amino acid sequence: CASSSPGASGGTDTQYF.

This clonotype was detected many times. The genes are TRBV18 and TRBJ1-2; D may be TRBD1 (5 bases). There are 15 residues in the CDR3. The V end was cut by 4 bases, the J end by 0 bases, with 12 bases between. The germline V gene has CDR1 KGHSH and CDR2 LQKENI. This chain's CDR3 is CASSQTTEANYGYTF. CDR3 DNA sequence: TGTGCCAGCTCACAAACGACAGAGGCTAACTATGGCTACACCTTC.

This clonotype has only a few counts. V is TRBV20-1 and J is TRBJ2-3; 14 bases match TRBD2. CDR3 length: 17 residues. Trimming took 1 base from V and 5 from J; bases not matched to a gene: 8. Germline lookup yields CDR1 DFQATT and CDR2 SNEGSKA (reference sequence). In DNA form, the CDR3 reads TGCAGTGCTAGAGTCCCCGGACTAGCGGGGGGTCGAGATACGCAGTATTTT. Encoded protein: CSARVPGLAGGRDTQYF.

This clonotype was seen ten or more times. The chain combines TRBV4-2 with TRBJ2-1, with 7 bases aligning to TRBD2. The CDR3 sequence is 16 residues long. V lost 0 bases and J lost 4; bases outside the gene matches: 6. Germline V lookup: CDR1 LGHNA, CDR2 YNFKEQ. The DNA of the CDR3 is TGTGCCAGCAGCCAAGATCAGCTAGCGGATTACAATGAGCAGTTCTTC. Encoded protein: CASSQDQLADYNEQFF.

CDR3 DNA: TGCAGCGTTGAGCCAGGGACCTACAATGAGCAGTTCTTC. Amino acid sequence: CSVEPGTYNEQFF. The gene calls are TRBV29-1 and TRBJ2-1, with D possibly TRBD1 on 5 matching bases. This CDR3 region has 13 residues. Looked up from germline, CDR1 is SQVTM and CDR2 is ANQGSEA. The V and J ends lost 3 bases and 2 bases respectively, with 8 bases between them.

Many counts were recorded for this clonotype. The chain is built from TRBV12-3 or TRBV12-4 and TRBJ2-2; D not certain. The CDR3 runs 11 residues. V lost 1 base to trimming and J lost 11 bases, with 5 bases between them. The CDR3 DNA is TGTGCCAGCAGTTTAGACATAGAGCTGTTTTTT. Its protein product is CASSLDIELFF.

This clonotype has ten or more counts. J is TRBJ2-5 and V is TRBV5-5, with D tentatively TRBD1 (5 bases). Trimming cost V 1 base and J 4 bases, with 8 bases left between them. CDR1 and CDR2 (germline): SGHKS, YYEKEE (reference sequence). The CDR3 totals 13 residues. In nucleotides, the CDR3 is TGTGCCAGCAGCTTGCTAGGGGCAGAGACCCAGTACTTC. Protein product: CASSLLGAETQYF.

The CDR3 nucleotides read TGTGCCACCAGCAGAGATCGGACCCGGGCGAATCAGCCCCAGCATTTT. The encoded protein is CATSRDRTRANQPQHF. The rearrangement joins TRBV15 to TRBJ1-5; no firm D call. The germline V and J ends were trimmed by 0 bases and 4 bases, with 13 bases remaining between them. Germline CDR1 and CDR2: LNHNV and YYDKDF (reference sequence). The CDR3 covers 16 residues.

The rearrangement links TRBV7-2 to TRBJ1-2; D gene ambiguous. The CDR3 runs 12 residues. In germline, CDR1 is SGHTA, CDR2 FQGNSA. V lost 1 base, J lost 6 bases, and 6 bases lay in between. CDR3 loop: CASSLGWDGYTF. In DNA form, the CDR3 reads TGTGCCAGCAGCTTAGGGTGGGATGGCTACACCTTC.

In this sample, this clonotype turned up a few times. The chain uses TRBV5-1 and TRBJ2-7; 7 nucleotides agree with TRBD1. CDR1 and CDR2 (germline): SGHRS, YFSETQ. Trimming at V came to 1 base and at J to 2 bases, leaving 12 bases not matched to a gene. This CDR3 region has 17 residues. CDR3 amino acids: CASSLSYRDSQPYEQYF. In DNA form, the CDR3 reads TGCGCCAGCAGCTTGTCCTACCGGGACAGCCAACCCTACGAGCAGTACTTC.

This clonotype was found a few times. This chain connects TRBV6-1 to TRBJ1-2, with D possibly matching TRBD1 (5 bases). The CDR3 consists of 15 residues. Germline V gene sequence: CDR1 MNHNS, CDR2 SASEGT. V shed 9 bases and J shed 4 bases, with 21 bases lying between them. In DNA form, the CDR3 reads TGTGCCAGTGGCCCCCGGGGCGTCTTCAGCTATGGCTACACCTTC. Its translation: CASGPRGVFSYGYTF.

This clonotype showed up just a few times. The chain uses TRBV12-3 or TRBV12-4 and TRBJ2-6, with unresolved D. This CDR3 spans 15 amino acids. Trimming removed 6 bases from V and 1 base from J, with 10 bases in between. The CDR3 region has the DNA TGTGCCAGCAGGGCTACTGAGTCTGGGGCCAACGTCCTGACTTTC. Translating gives CASRATESGANVLTF.

The rearrangement joins TRBV29-1 to TRBJ1-2, with 10 bases lining up with TRBD1. CDR3 length equals 13 residues. Germline trimming cut 7 bases from V and 8 bases from J; bases unmatched to any gene: 10. Germline V gene lookup returns CDR1 SQVTM and CDR2 ANQGSEA. The CDR3 coding sequence is TGCAGCGGCGGGACAGGGGAGGCTAAGGGCTACACCTTC. Its translation: CSGGTGEAKGYTF.

This clonotype was seen more than once but under ten times. The chain has TRBV7-3 and TRBJ2-6; D possibly corresponds to TRBD2 (6 bases). Germline V lookup: CDR1 SGHTA, CDR2 FQGTGA. The CDR3 length is 18 residues. V was shortened by 3 bases and J by 0 bases, with 15 bases between the two germline ends. CDR3 DNA: TGTGCCAGCAGCTTTCCTACCGGGGGAAACTCTGGGGCCAACGTCCTGACTTTC. Translating gives CASSFPTGGNSGANVLTF.

The sample holds many counts of this clonotype. This chain joins TRBV5-1 and TRBJ1-1; 9 bases match TRBD1. V shed 3 bases, J shed 2 bases, and the junction held 5 bases outside the gene matches. This CDR3 is 15 amino acids long. CDR1 SGHRS and CDR2 YFSETQ come from the germline V gene. CDR3 amino acids: CASSSYRGPNTEAFF. The DNA of the CDR3 is TGCGCCAGCAGCTCGTACAGGGGGCCCAACACTGAAGCTTTCTTT.

This clonotype was recorded many times. The genes are TRBV19 and TRBJ2-6; D call uncertain. The germline V gene has CDR1 LNHDA and CDR2 SQIVND (reference sequence). V was clipped by 2 bases and J by 0 bases, with 11 bases between them. The CDR3 contains 17 residues. Here the CDR3 DNA reads TGTGCCAGTAGTATAACGGCAGGAAGCTCTGGGGCCAACGTCCTGACTTTC. Its protein is CASSITAGSSGANVLTF.

V usage is TRBV5-6 and J usage is TRBJ1-6, with D possibly matching TRBD1 (6 bases). The CDR3 contains 14 residues. Per the germline V gene, CDR1 is SGHDT and CDR2 is YYEEEE. Trimming took off 1 base at V and 8 bases at J, with 10 bases between the two ends. CDR3 bases: TGTGCCAGCAGCTTGCCTGGGGGCGATTCACCCCTCCACTTT. Protein: CASSLPGGDSPLHF.

The rearrangement uses TRBV19 and TRBJ2-2; possibly TRBD2 for D (5 bases). V lost 6 bases to trimming and J lost 4 bases, with 21 bases between them. CDR3 length: 17 amino acids. Per the germline V gene, CDR1 is LNHDA and CDR2 is SQIVND (reference sequence). CDR3: CASSSTRKVGATGELFF. The CDR3 nucleotides are TGTGCCAGTAGCAGCACTAGAAAAGTCGGAGCCACCGGGGAGCTGTTTTTT.

The rearrangement joins TRBV29-1 to TRBJ1-2; D is unclear. Germline V CDR1 and CDR2: SQVTM, ANQGSEA. This CDR3 is built from 11 residues. V gave up 8 bases and J gave up 8 bases, with 15 bases separating them. The CDR3 bases are TGCAGCTCTCTTACCGAGGGCGGCTACACCTTC. The encoded protein is CSSLTEGGYTF.

The genes are TRBV7-9 and TRBJ1-1, with D perhaps matching TRBD1 (5 bases). The CDR3 length is 14 residues. From germline, CDR1 is SEHNR and CDR2 FQNEAQ (reference sequence). Trimming left V 5 bases short and J 1 base short, with 11 bases between. CDR3 DNA sequence: TGTGCCAGCAGCGAGATCGGGGGGAACACTGAAGCTTTCTTT. It is translated as CASSEIGGNTEAFF. Based on the CDR3 plus reference TRBV7-9 and TRBJ1-1, the full variable domain is DTGVSQNPRHKITKRGQNVTFRCDPISEHNRLYWYRQTLGQGPEFLTYFQNEAQLEKSRLLSDRFSAERPKGSFSTLEIQRTEQGDSAMYLCASSEIGGNTEAFFGQGTRLTVV.

The rearrangement uses TRBV20-1 and TRBJ2-5; no clear D gene. The CDR3 sequence is 15 residues long. Trimming removed 0 bases at V and 5 bases at J, with 16 bases between. Germline CDR1 is DFQATT and CDR2 is SNEGSKA (reference sequence). The DNA for the CDR3 is TGCAGTGCTAGAGATCCGGGCGGCGTTGGGGAGACCCAGTACTTC. This translates into CSARDPGGVGETQYF.

This clonotype was counted a few times. The chain recombines TRBV6-2 or TRBV6-3 with TRBJ2-7, with D perhaps given as TRBD1 or TRBD2 (5 bases each). Germline CDR1 MNHEY, CDR2 SVGEGT. This CDR3 has 12 amino acids. V gave up 5 bases and J gave up 4 bases, with 9 bases separating them. CDR3 sequence reads: CASSRDGYEQYV. The CDR3 DNA reads TGTGCCAGCAGTCGGGACGGATACGAGCAGTACGTC.